The 24 T cell receptor beta chains presented below share a single source sample, sequenced in a study of shared clonotypes between healthy human individuals. Sequencing used immunoSEQ multiplex PCR; TCRdb keeps in-frame clones, though not all of them. The table shows under 1,900,000 clones, with 98% to 99% occurring only once. Sequenced material: naive CD4+ T cells sorted from blood. Indicated subset: CD45RA+ positively selected. The origin of the receptors is a man under 40 in good health.

The chain uses TRBV5-1 and TRBJ2-2; D perhaps matches TRBD2 (5 bases). The ends were cut back, 3 bases at V and 2 bases at J, with 11 bases in the middle. Germline loops: CDR1 SGHRS, CDR2 YFSETQ. This CDR3 region has 15 residues. CDR3 DNA: TGCGCCAGCAGCTCCCACGGGGTTAACACCGGGGAGCTGTTTTTT. It codes for CASSSHGVNTGELFF.

The J gene is TRBJ2-2, the V gene TRBV7-2; tentative D call: TRBD2 (6 bases). This CDR3 comprises 14 residues. CDR1 is SGHTA, CDR2 FQGNSA, per germline. V lost 4 bases and J 5 bases, leaving 11 bases between the germline ends. The CDR3 bases are TGTGCCAGCAGCTCTAGCGCGCGGACCGGGGAGCTGTTTTTT. Protein product: CASSSSARTGELFF.

J is TRBJ2-1 and V is TRBV7-3, with 11 bases fitting TRBD1. The CDR3 has 17 residues. V lost 4 bases to trimming and J lost 6 bases; unmatched junction nucleotides: 11. Germline lookup yields CDR1 SGHTA and CDR2 FQGTGA. The CDR3: CASSSPVGQGVPNEQFF. The CDR3 nucleotides are TGTGCCAGCAGCTCCCCAGTGGGACAGGGGGTTCCCAATGAGCAGTTCTTC.

The chain carries TRBV5-4 and TRBJ1-2, with D maybe TRBD1 (6 bases). With 3 bases removed from V and 8 bases from J, the gap between germline ends came to 14 bases. The V gene's germline CDR1 is SGHNT and CDR2 YYREEE (reference sequence). The CDR3 has 13 amino acids. CDR3 nucleotides: TGTGCCAGCAGCTCGCCAGGGGCTTGGGGCTACACCTTC. It yields the protein CASSSPGAWGYTF.

This clone was seen a single time. V and J are TRBV10-1 and TRBJ2-3, with 7 bases matching TRBD2. This CDR3 has 16 residues. V was clipped by 1 base and J by 4 bases; unmatched bases: 8. Germline V gives CDR1 WNHNN, CDR2 SYGVQD (reference sequence). In DNA form, the CDR3 reads TGCGCCAGCAGTGAGTGGCGGGGGTCTCGCCCAGATACGCAGTATTTT. Translation: CASSEWRGSRPDTQYF.

The J gene is TRBJ2-7, the V gene TRBV29-1, with 7 bases fitting TRBD1. CDR3 length: 13 amino acids. Germline CDR1 reads SQVTM; CDR2 reads ANQGSEA. Trimming cost V 4 bases and J 3 bases; bases outside gene matches: 6. CDR3 loop: CSVAGTVLYEQYF. CDR3 in DNA: TGCAGCGTTGCCGGGACAGTCCTCTACGAGCAGTACTTC.

The chain recombines TRBV6-6 with TRBJ2-2; D may be TRBD1 (6 bases). The CDR3 runs to 14 residues. Germline CDR1 and CDR2: MNHNY and SVGAGI (reference sequence). V shed 7 bases and J shed 0 bases, with 9 bases lying between them. CDR3 DNA: TGTGCCAGCATCGACAGGTCGAACACCGGGGAGCTGTTTTTT. Protein product: CASIDRSNTGELFF.

This chain connects TRBV28 to TRBJ2-3; D call uncertain. Per the germline V gene, CDR1 is MDHEN and CDR2 is SYDVKM. CDR3 length equals 13 residues. Trimming removed 2 bases at V and 4 bases at J, with 7 bases between. This CDR3 reads CASSLRIPDTQYF. The CDR3, as DNA: TGTGCCAGCAGTTTAAGGATCCCAGATACGCAGTATTTT.

The chain links TRBV11-2 to TRBJ2-7; possible D gene TRBD1, 6 bases. The CDR3 spans 14 residues. The germline gives CDR1 SGHAT, CDR2 FQNNGV. Trimming left V 2 bases short and J 3 bases short, with 11 bases between. For the CDR3, the DNA is TGTGCCAGCAGCTTAATCGGACAGAACTACGAGCAGTACTTC. It is translated as CASSLIGQNYEQYF.

The chain uses TRBV4-1 and TRBJ2-7, with 12 bases matching TRBD2. CDR1 MGHRA and CDR2 YSYEKL come from the germline V gene. After removal of 1 base from V and 8 bases from J, the junction contained 6 bases not matched to a gene. CDR3 size: 15 residues. CDR3 nucleotide sequence: TGCGCCAGCAGCCAAGTCCACACTAGCGGGAGGAAGCAGTACTTC. It codes for CASSQVHTSGRKQYF.

The chain carries TRBV7-7 and TRBJ2-1, with a tentative D call TRBD2 (6 bases). Germline V gene data show CDR1 as SSHAT and CDR2 as FNYEAQ (reference sequence). This CDR3 is 16 amino acids long. V was cut by 5 bases and J by 4 bases, with 18 bases left in between. CDR3 in amino acids: CASSLSYSGPYNEQFF. Written as DNA, the CDR3 is TGTGCCAGCAGCCTTTCATATAGCGGTCCATACAATGAGCAGTTCTTC.

The gene calls are TRBV9 and TRBJ2-5; tentatively, D is TRBD1 or TRBD2 (5 bases each). V was trimmed by 5 bases and J by 2 bases, leaving 16 bases between them. Germline lookup yields CDR1 SGDLS and CDR2 YYNGEE. This CDR3 spans 15 amino acids. CDR3 residues: CASSRTGWGQETQYF. The CDR3, as DNA: TGTGCCAGCAGTAGGACGGGCTGGGGGCAAGAGACCCAGTACTTC.

The chain couples TRBV9 to TRBJ2-1; unclear D gene. The CDR3 covers 16 residues. The germline gives CDR1 SGDLS, CDR2 YYNGEE. Trimming removed 3 bases at V and 5 bases at J, with 18 bases between. The CDR3 sequence is CASSAQSGPGNNEQFF. The CDR3 bases are TGTGCCAGCAGCGCCCAATCGGGCCCCGGAAACAATGAGCAGTTCTTC.

V usage is TRBV18 and J usage is TRBJ2-2; 7 bases map to TRBD1. The V gene end was trimmed by 2 bases and the J gene end by 4 bases; junction bases not matched to a gene: 10. There are 17 residues in the CDR3. From germline, CDR1 is KGHSH and CDR2 LQKENI. This CDR3 reads CASSPLRTGEGTGELFF. For the CDR3, the DNA is TGTGCCAGCTCACCATTAAGAACAGGGGAAGGCACCGGGGAGCTGTTTTTT.

The rearrangement joins TRBV5-6 to TRBJ1-5; tentatively, D is TRBD1 (6 bases). Trimming took off 4 bases at V and 5 bases at J, with 19 bases between the two ends. The CDR3 has 16 residues. CDR1 and CDR2 (germline): SGHDT, YYEEEE. In DNA form, the CDR3 reads TGTGCCAGCAGCAACAACCGGCAGGGGCCCTATCAGCCCCAGCATTTT. This encodes CASSNNRQGPYQPQHF. The variable domain in full, with the rest retrieved from reference TRBV5-6 and TRBJ1-5, is DAGVTQSPTHLIKTRGQQVTLRCSPKSGHDTVSWYQQALGQGPQFIFQYYEEEERQRGNFPDRFSGHQFPNYSSELNVNALLLGDSALYLCASSNNRQGPYQPQHFGDGTRLSIL.

The gene calls are TRBV18 and TRBJ1-4; 7 positions agree with TRBD1. The junction had 6 bases not matched to a gene; V was cut back by 1 base and J by 7 bases. The CDR3 contains 15 residues. Looked up from germline, CDR1 is KGHSH and CDR2 is LQKENI. DNA for the CDR3: TGTGCCAGCTCACCACAGGGGGCAGTGAGTGAAAAACTGTTTTTT. Its translation is CASSPQGAVSEKLFF.

The chain employs TRBV5-6 and TRBJ1-2, with 8 nucleotides matching TRBD1. The J segment lost 4 bases and the V segment lost 2 bases, leaving 7 bases of the junction unmatched. From germline, CDR1 is SGHDT and CDR2 YYEEEE. The CDR3 is 15 residues long. In DNA form, the CDR3 reads TGTGCCAGCAGCTTCCGGGACAGGCCCTTCTATGGCTACACCTTC. Translating it yields CASSFRDRPFYGYTF.

V is TRBV5-4 and J is TRBJ2-6, with D possibly matching TRBD1 (5 bases). Trimming cost V 5 bases and J 3 bases, with 9 bases left between them. This CDR3 is built from 14 residues. Germline V CDR1 and CDR2: SGHNT, YYREEE (reference sequence). This chain's CDR3 is CASRTALGANVLTF. CDR3 coding DNA: TGTGCCAGCAGGACAGCTCTTGGGGCCAACGTCCTGACTTTC.

This chain joins TRBV27 and TRBJ2-1; 7 bases agree with TRBD1. CDR3 length equals 16 residues. Germline V lookup: CDR1 MNHEY, CDR2 SMNVEV (reference sequence). The V gene end was trimmed by 5 bases and the J gene end by 2 bases; junction bases not matched to a gene: 9. The CDR3 sequence: CASSPRQGRPYNEQFF. The CDR3 nucleotides are TGTGCCAGCAGTCCTCGACAGGGTCGCCCCTACAATGAGCAGTTCTTC.

This clone was detected once. This chain links TRBV25-1 with TRBJ1-4; D remains unclear. CDR3 size: 15 residues. V was cut by 1 base and J by 0 bases, with 6 bases left in between. Germline assignment: CDR1 MGHDK and CDR2 SYGVNS. CDR3 DNA: TGTGCCAGCAGTGAATTAACAGCAACTAATGAAAAACTGTTTTTT. As protein: CASSELTATNEKLFF.

This chain joins TRBV6-5 and TRBJ2-7; no clear D gene. The V end lost 6 bases, the J end lost 7 bases, and 13 bases lay between the germline ends. Germline CDR1 and CDR2: MNHEY and SVGAGI. The CDR3 totals 12 residues. CDR3 nucleotides: TGTGCCAGCAGCCGTTCTGGTCGGGAGCAGTACTTC. It translates to CASSRSGREQYF.

The V gene is TRBV20-1, the J gene TRBJ2-1; D might be TRBD1 (5 bases). The V gene lost 3 bases and the J gene lost 8 bases, with 8 bases spanning the gap. The CDR3 is 11 residues long. The V gene's germline CDR1 is DFQATT and CDR2 SNEGSKA (reference sequence). CDR3 DNA: TGCAGTGCTAGTTGGGGCTATGAGCAGTTCTTC. Its protein is CSASWGYEQFF.

The genes are TRBV27 and TRBJ2-7; TRBD1 or TRBD2 may be the D gene (5 bases each). From germline, CDR1 is MNHEY and CDR2 SMNVEV (reference sequence). The CDR3 sequence is 13 residues long. Trimming left V 0 bases short and J 6 bases short, with 9 bases between. CDR3 sequence: CASSLSGGGEQYF. For the CDR3, the DNA is TGTGCCAGCAGTTTATCGGGTGGGGGCGAGCAGTACTTC.

The chain joins TRBV2 to TRBJ2-7; D is uncertain. V shed 8 bases and J shed 0 bases, with 14 bases lying between them. CDR1 is SNHLY and CDR2 is FYNNEI in the germline V gene. CDR3 length equals 14 residues. In nucleotides, the CDR3 is TGTGCCAGCGTACCGGACCTCAGCTCCTACGAGCAGTACTTC. Its translation: CASVPDLSSYEQYF.